A single sample is the source of the 8 T cell receptor beta chains below, sequenced in a study of blood T cell repertoires in COVID-19. The table came from immunoSEQ multiplex PCR; TCRdb's copy has only in-frame clones and leaves some out. The table includes some 250,000 clones, roughly 91% detected once. The sequenced material came from PBMCs or T cells enriched from blood (not recorded which). These receptors all stem from a young woman with acute COVID-19.

V usage is TRBV7-8 and J usage is TRBJ1-1, with 9 bases aligning to TRBD1. This CDR3 has 15 amino acids. Trimming at V came to 5 bases and at J to 5 bases, leaving 9 bases not matched to a gene. Germline V gene sequence: CDR1 SGHVS, CDR2 FQNEAQ. This CDR3 is CASSLPTGGDTEAFF. CDR3 DNA sequence: TGTGCCAGCAGCCTACCGACAGGGGGGGATACTGAAGCTTTCTTT.

This rearrangement joins TRBV9 to TRBJ1-1; no clear D. Germline assignment: CDR1 SGDLS and CDR2 YYNGEE. CDR3 length equals 13 residues. Trimming removed 0 bases from V and 3 bases from J, with 6 bases in between. The CDR3 DNA reads as TGTGCCAGCAGCGTAGGCCCAGACACTGAAGCTTTCTTT. Its protein is CASSVGPDTEAFF.

The rearrangement joins TRBV11-2 to TRBJ2-1, with 15 positions matching TRBD2. Losses at the gene ends were 4 bases for V and 5 bases for J; bases not matched to a gene: 9. The CDR3 is 18 residues long. CDR1 and CDR2 (germline): SGHAT, FQNNGV. Written as DNA, the CDR3 is TGTGCCAGCAGCTCAGGACTAGCGGGGGGGCTGATTCACAATGAGCAGTTCTTC. The encoded protein is CASSSGLAGGLIHNEQFF.

This clone was counted a few times. The rearrangement uses TRBV4-1 and TRBJ2-1, with 10 bases matching TRBD2. This CDR3 has 16 amino acids. Looked up from germline, CDR1 is MGHRA and CDR2 is YSYEKL. The V and J ends lost 1 base and 4 bases, in that order; junction bases with no gene match: 4. CDR3 in amino acids: CASSQAPGLAYNEQFF. The CDR3 DNA follows: TGCGCCAGCAGCCAAGCCCCGGGACTAGCGTACAATGAGCAGTTCTTC.

This sequence joins TRBV3-1 (or the pseudogene TRBV3-2) and TRBJ2-7; 9 positions match TRBD2. The length of the CDR3 is 17 residues. Per the germline V gene, CDR1 is LGHDT and CDR2 is YNNKEL (reference sequence). V trimming: 0 bases; J trimming: 3 bases; junction bases outside the gene matches: 9. CDR3: CASSQEKASSGDYEQYF. The CDR3 DNA reads TGTGCCAGCAGCCAAGAAAAGGCGTCTAGCGGGGACTACGAGCAGTACTTC.

CDR3 nucleotides: TGTGCCAGCAGTTTAGGAGGGTTTAGTGGAAACACCATATATTTT. Amino acids: CASSLGGFSGNTIYF. V usage is TRBV28 and J usage is TRBJ1-3, with no clear D. The V gene's germline CDR1 is MDHEN and CDR2 SYDVKM. V gave up 2 bases and J gave up 3 bases, with 11 bases separating them. There are 15 residues in the CDR3.

The chain has TRBV5-1 and TRBJ2-1; D perhaps matches TRBD2 (5 bases). The CDR3 has 15 residues. The V and J ends lost 0 bases and 8 bases respectively, with 15 bases between them. In germline, CDR1 is SGHRS, CDR2 YFSETQ. This CDR3 is CASSLEASPPDEQFF. The CDR3 DNA reads TGCGCCAGCAGCTTGGAAGCTAGCCCCCCTGATGAGCAGTTCTTC.

This chain links TRBV7-6 with TRBJ2-3; 7 bases map to TRBD1. Germline V lookup: CDR1 SGHVS, CDR2 FNYEAQ. This CDR3 comprises 14 residues. Losses at the gene ends were 4 bases for V and 5 bases for J; bases not matched to a gene: 6. CDR3 nucleotides: TGTGCCAGCAGCTGGGCAGGGGGAGAAGATACGCAGTATTTT. It codes for CASSWAGGEDTQYF.